This T cell receptor (beta chain) appears in the sequencing data of a study of blood T cell repertoires in COVID-19. Sequencing was performed with immunoSEQ multiplex PCR; in TCRdb, only in-frame clones are kept and a portion is missing. The data show about 670,000 clones, just under 90% seen once. The germline CDR1 and CDR2 sequences are SGDLS and YYNGEE. The CDR3 spans 15 residues. V lost 0 bases, J lost 6 bases, and 6 bases stayed unmatched. This TCR came from a woman aged 18-29 years with acute or convalescent COVID-19. The chain is built from TRBV9 and TRBJ1-5, with 7 bases lining up with TRBD1. The specimen sequenced was peripheral blood. This CDR3 is CASSVGGGLRQPQHF. The CDR3 region has the DNA TGTGCCAGCAGCGTAGGAGGGGGCCTCCGTCAGCCCCAGCATTTT.